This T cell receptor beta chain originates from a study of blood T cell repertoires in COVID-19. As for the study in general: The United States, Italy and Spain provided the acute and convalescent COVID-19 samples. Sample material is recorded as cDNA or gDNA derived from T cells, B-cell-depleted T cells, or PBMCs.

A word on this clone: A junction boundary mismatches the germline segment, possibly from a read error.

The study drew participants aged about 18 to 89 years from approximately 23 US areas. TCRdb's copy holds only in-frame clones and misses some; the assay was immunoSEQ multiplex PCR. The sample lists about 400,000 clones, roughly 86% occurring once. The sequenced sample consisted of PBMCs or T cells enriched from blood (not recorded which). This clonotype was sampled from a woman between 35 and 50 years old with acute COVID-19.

The CDR3 spells CASRGQVF. The CDR3 nucleotides read TGTGCCAGCAGGGGACAGGTGTTC. The rearrangement joins TRBV2 to TRBJ1-2; 8 nucleotides agree with TRBD1. This CDR3 region has 8 residues. Germline loops: CDR1 SNHLY, CDR2 FYNNEI.